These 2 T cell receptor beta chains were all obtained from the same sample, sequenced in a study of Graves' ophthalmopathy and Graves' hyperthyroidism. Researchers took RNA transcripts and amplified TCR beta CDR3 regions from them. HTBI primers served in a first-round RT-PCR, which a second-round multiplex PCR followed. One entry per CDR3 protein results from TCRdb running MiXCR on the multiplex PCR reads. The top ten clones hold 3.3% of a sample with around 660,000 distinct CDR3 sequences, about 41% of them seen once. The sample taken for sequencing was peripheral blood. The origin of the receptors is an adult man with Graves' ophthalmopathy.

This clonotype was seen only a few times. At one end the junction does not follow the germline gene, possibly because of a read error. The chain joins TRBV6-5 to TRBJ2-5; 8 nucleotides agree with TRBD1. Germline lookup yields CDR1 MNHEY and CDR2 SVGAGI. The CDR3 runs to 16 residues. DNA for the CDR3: TGTGCCATCAGTTACTCACCCGGGACAGGACGGGAGACCCAGTACTTC. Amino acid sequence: CAISYSPGTGRETQYF.

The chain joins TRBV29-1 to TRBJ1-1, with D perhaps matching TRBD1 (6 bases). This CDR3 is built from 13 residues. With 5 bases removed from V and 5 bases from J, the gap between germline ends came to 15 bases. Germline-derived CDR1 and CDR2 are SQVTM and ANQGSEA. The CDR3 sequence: CSVKLQGKTEAFF. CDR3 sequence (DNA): TGCAGCGTTAAATTACAGGGTAAGACTGAAGCTTTCTTT.